This is a list of T cell receptor beta chains from one sample in a study of vaccination and CD4 T cells after COVID-19. From the PCR reads, TCRdb called clonotypes with MiXCR, one entry per CDR3 protein. The sample carries some 6,600 distinct CDR3 sequences, 45% to 55% recorded once. These receptors have no known antigen. What was sequenced was CD4+ T cells from blood, cultured in vitro. All receptors derive from a human donor in good health. CDR3s include the opening cysteine and the closing phenylalanine or tryptophan. The D gene is left open where the match is weak. The listing skips clone size in some rows; elsewhere it reads once, few, many or a size class.

>TRBV2|TRBD1|NA|TRBJ1-2
TGTGCCAGCAGTTGGGACAGGGGCTATGGCTACACCTTC
CASSWDRGYGYTF
>TRBV23-1|TRBD1|NA|TRBJ2-7
TGCGCCAGCAGTCAAAGGGACAGTGACTGCGAGCAGTACTTC
CASSQRDSDCEQYF
>TRBV20-1|NA|NA|TRBJ1-2
TGCAGTGCTATGGTTGGCAGTGGGAACTATGGCTACACCTTC
CSAMVGSGNYGYTF
>TRBV5-1|TRBD2|NA|TRBJ2-3
TGCGCCAGCAGCTTGGCCGGGGCGGGACTAGCAATAGATACGCAGTATTTT
CASSLAGAGLAIDTQYF
>TRBV20-1|TRBD2|NA|TRBJ2-1
TGCAGTGTTCTTCCGGGACTAGGCTATGAGCAGTTCTTC
CSVLPGLGYEQFF
>TRBV7-8|NA|NA|TRBJ2-1
TGTGCCAGCAGCGGGAAGACAAAGGTTGTAGGCAATGAGCAGTTCTTC
CASSGKTKVVGNEQFF
>TRBV6-2/TRBV6-3|NA|NA|TRBJ1-5
TGTGCCAGCAGCAACGGGTCAATCAATCAGCCCCAGCATTTT
CASSNGSINQPQHF
>TRBV28|NA|NA|TRBJ2-3
TGTGCCAGCACCTCCGGGAACACAGATACGCAGTATTTT
CASTSGNTDTQYF
>TRBV19|NA|NA|TRBJ2-1
TGTGCCACCCACCCGGGCCGCCTCTACAATGAGCAGTTCTTC
CATHPGRLYNEQFF
>TRBV27|NA|few|TRBJ1-5
TGTGCCAGCAGTTGGACAGTGTATCAGCCCCAGCATTTT
CASSWTVYQPQHF
>TRBV7-2|NA|NA|TRBJ2-1
TGTGCCAGCAGCTCCGGGGGTGTACGAAACAATGAGCAGTTCTTC
CASSSGGVRNNEQFF
>TRBV7-9|NA|NA|TRBJ1-3
TGTGCCAGCAGCCCGAAGATCCGAGCCGGAAACACCATATATTTT
CASSPKIRAGNTIYF
>TRBV28|TRBD1|NA|TRBJ1-2
TGTGCCAGCAGTTTTAGAGACAGGGACAAAGTTGGCTACACCTTC
CASSFRDRDKVGYTF
>TRBV20-1|TRBD2|NA|TRBJ2-2
TGCAGTGCAAGGACTAGCGGGGCCTCCAACACCGGGGAGCTGTTTTTT
CSARTSGASNTGELFF
>TRBV2|NA|few|TRBJ1-5
TGTGCCAGCAGTCAGGACGGGAACAATCAGCCCCAGCATTTT
CASSQDGNNQPQHF
>TRBV28|TRBD2|NA|TRBJ2-1
TGTGCCAGCAGTTTCGTCAAACTAGCGGGGGGTAACCATGAGCAGTTCTTC
CASSFVKLAGGNHEQFF
>TRBV19|TRBD1|NA|TRBJ2-3
TGTGCCAGTAGGGACAGGGGCATCGAAACAGATACGCAGTATTTT
CASRDRGIETDTQYF
>TRBV11-2|NA|NA|TRBJ1-3
TGTGCCAGCAGCTTAGCATGGGACATCACCGACTCTGGAAACACCATATATTTT
CASSLAWDITDSGNTIYF
>TRBV4-1|NA|NA|TRBJ1-2
TGCGCCAGCAGCCAAGAAAACAGTTTTTATGGCTACACCTTC
CASSQENSFYGYTF
>TRBV20-1|NA|NA|TRBJ1-6
TGCAGTGCAAGCATACGAAATTCACCCCTCCACTTT
CSASIRNSPLHF
>TRBV20-1|NA|few|TRBJ1-5
TGCAGTGCTTACACAGGTGGGAGCAATCAGCCCCAGCATTTT
CSAYTGGSNQPQHF
>TRBV6-1|NA|NA|TRBJ2-7
TGTGCCATCAGTGAGTCGATCTACCCCCACGAGCAGTACTTC
CAISESIYPHEQYF
>TRBV29-1|NA|NA|TRBJ2-7
TGCAGCGTTGCGGGGCTCTACGAGCAGTACTTC
CSVAGLYEQYF
>TRBV30|NA|NA|TRBJ1-5
TGTGCTCTGGGAGGGAAAGGTCAGCCCCAGCATTTT
CALGGKGQPQHF
>TRBV12-3/TRBV12-4|NA|once|TRBJ1-6
TGTGCCAGCAGTTTGGATGCGGAGAATTCACCCCTCCACTTT
CASSLDAENSPLHF
>TRBV27|TRBD1|NA|TRBJ2-1
TGTGCCAGCAGTTTATGGACAGGGGGCATGGGTAATGAGCAGTTCTTC
CASSLWTGGMGNEQFF
>TRBV7-2|TRBD1|NA|TRBJ1-2
TGTGCCAGCAGCCTGGACAGGTTCTATGGCTACACCTTC
CASSLDRFYGYTF
>TRBV6-4|NA|few|TRBJ2-3
TGTGCCAGCAGCGCTAATACGGAGGCTACAGATACGCAGTATTTT
CASSANTEATDTQYF
>TRBV28|NA|NA|TRBJ1-5
TGTGCCAGCAGTTTGGGCCTGGATAGGTTTCAGCCCCAGCATTTT
CASSLGLDRFQPQHF
>TRBV15|NA|few|TRBJ2-7
TGTGCCACCAGCAGAGGGCAGCTCTACGAGCAGTACTTC
CATSRGQLYEQYF
>TRBV20-1|TRBD1|few|TRBJ1-2
TGCAGTGCTACCGGACAGGGGGCCTCAGGCTATGGCTACACCTTC
CSATGQGASGYGYTF
>TRBV7-8|NA|NA|TRBJ1-5
TGTGCCAGCAGCACCAGGAAAGCGAAGCCCCAGCATTTT
CASSTRKAKPQHF
>TRBV6-5|NA|NA|TRBJ1-1
TGTGCCAGCAGTTACTTGGCAGGGACCACTGAAGCTTTCTTT
CASSYLAGTTEAFF
>TRBV2|NA|few|TRBJ2-7
TGTGCCAGCAGTTGGTCGGACAGAATCTACGAGCAGTACTTC
CASSWSDRIYEQYF
>TRBV6-2/TRBV6-3|NA|few|TRBJ2-3
TGTGCCAGCAGTCTATATCAGCCTTCAGATACGCAGTATTTT
CASSLYQPSDTQYF
>TRBV20-1|TRBD1|few|TRBJ2-6
TGCAGTGCTAGAGTTGGGACAGGGGGGGTCGGTGGGGCCAACGTCCTGACTTTC
CSARVGTGGVGGANVLTF
>TRBV7-9|TRBD1|few|TRBJ2-5
TGTGCCAGCAGCTTCGGACAGGGTAGAGTCCAAGAGACCCAGTACTTC
CASSFGQGRVQETQYF
>TRBV19|TRBD1|NA|TRBJ1-5
TGTGCCAGTAGAGGTCCGGACAGGCCCAATCAGCCCCAGCATTTT
CASRGPDRPNQPQHF